The 8 T cell receptor beta chains in this list originate from one sample, sequenced in a study of T cell repertoires in Merkel cell carcinoma (dated by TCRdb to the late 2010s). Receptor libraries were prepared by the immunoSEQ multiplex PCR assay. This is the immuneACCESS table as TCRdb keeps it, with only in-frame sequences that have V and J called. A part of the clones is gone; compared with another copy, unresolved V genes explain less than half, and the rest is unexplained. The sample table holds roughly 14,000 clones, of which roughly 80% were seen once. Roughly 17% of the sample comes from the top ten. The sequencing input was tumor tissue. All receptors derive from an adult with Merkel cell carcinoma.

Judged by abundance, this clone is large. This rearrangement joins TRBV7-9 to TRBJ1-1, with 10 bases fitting TRBD1. The CDR3 sequence is 14 residues long. Germline V gene data show CDR1 as SEHNR and CDR2 as FQNEAQ (reference sequence). Trimming removed 5 bases from V and 8 bases from J; junction bases left unmatched: 8. The CDR3 sequence is CASSRPGQGLEAFF. The CDR3 bases are TGTGCCAGCAGCCGACCGGGACAGGGGCTGGAAGCTTTCTTT.

The rearrangement links TRBV10-3 to TRBJ1-2; D is uncertain. V shed 7 bases and J shed 2 bases, with 14 bases lying between them. CDR1 ENHRY and CDR2 SYGVKD come from the germline V gene. The CDR3 totals 14 residues. The CDR3 DNA reads as TGTGCCATCACAGATCCCCGATCGAACTATGGCTACACCTTC. Protein sequence: CAITDPRSNYGYTF.

The chain joins TRBV27 to TRBJ1-3; D gene ambiguous. The CDR3 loop spans 12 amino acids. Deletions cut 7 bases from V and 1 base from J, with 5 bases between. Germline values: CDR1 MNHEY, CDR2 SMNVEV (reference sequence). Here the CDR3 DNA reads TGTGCCAGCAAAGGTTCTGGAAACACCATATATTTT. Protein product: CASKGSGNTIYF.

V gene TRBV10-1 combines with J gene TRBJ1-3, with a tentative D call TRBD1 (6 bases). The CDR3 is 16 residues long. From germline, CDR1 is WNHNN and CDR2 SYGVQD (reference sequence). V was pared by 0 bases and J by 8 bases, with 17 bases between. CDR3: CASSESSPGTRDTIYF. Here the CDR3 DNA reads TGCGCCAGCAGTGAGTCGTCCCCCGGGACAAGGGACACCATATATTTT.

The chain couples TRBV27 to TRBJ2-1; 11 bases align to TRBD2. The CDR3 has 15 residues. CDR1 and CDR2 from the germline V gene are MNHEY and SMNVEV (reference sequence). With V trimmed by 2 bases and J by 10 bases, 7 bases remained unmatched. The CDR3 spells CASSLAPGLAEEQFF. In nucleotides, the CDR3 is TGTGCCAGCAGTTTAGCTCCGGGACTAGCGGAAGAGCAGTTCTTC.

This rearrangement joins TRBV4-3 to TRBJ2-5, with D hard to call. This CDR3 contains 13 residues. Germline assignment: CDR1 LGHNA and CDR2 YSLEER. The V and J ends lost 1 base and 5 bases respectively, with 8 bases between them. Written as DNA, the CDR3 is TGCGCCAGCAGCCAAGCGGCTGGGGAGACCCAGTACTTC. This codes for CASSQAAGETQYF.

CDR3 residues: CASSQELNQPQHF. CDR3 DNA: TGCGCCAGCAGCCAAGAACTGAATCAGCCCCAGCATTTT. The V gene is TRBV4-3, the J gene TRBJ1-5; D unclear. CDR3 length equals 13 residues. CDR1 and CDR2 from the germline V gene are LGHNA and YSLEER. The V end lost 0 bases, the J end lost 4 bases, and 4 bases lay between the germline ends.

This chain connects TRBV7-2 to TRBJ1-4; D gene ambiguous. Trimming removed 4 bases from V and 5 bases from J, with 17 bases in between. This CDR3 comprises 16 residues. The germline gives CDR1 SGHTA, CDR2 FQGNSA. As DNA, the CDR3 is TGTGCCAGCAGCTCAGGCCAAACCGACGGAAATGAAAAACTGTTTTTT. Protein: CASSSGQTDGNEKLFF.